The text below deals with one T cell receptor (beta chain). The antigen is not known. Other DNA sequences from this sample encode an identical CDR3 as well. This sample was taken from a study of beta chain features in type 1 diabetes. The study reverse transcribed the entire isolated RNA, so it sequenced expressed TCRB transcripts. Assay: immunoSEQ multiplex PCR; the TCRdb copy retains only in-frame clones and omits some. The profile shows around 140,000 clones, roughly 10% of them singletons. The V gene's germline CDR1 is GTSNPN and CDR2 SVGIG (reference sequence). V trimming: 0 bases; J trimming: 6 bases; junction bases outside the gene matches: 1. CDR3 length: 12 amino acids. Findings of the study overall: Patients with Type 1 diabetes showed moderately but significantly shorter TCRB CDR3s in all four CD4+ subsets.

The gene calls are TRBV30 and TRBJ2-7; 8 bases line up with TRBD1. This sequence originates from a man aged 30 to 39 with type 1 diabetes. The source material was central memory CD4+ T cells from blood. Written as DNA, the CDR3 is TGTGCCTGGAGTGTAACAGGGGGCGAGCAGTACTTC. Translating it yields CAWSVTGGEQYF.